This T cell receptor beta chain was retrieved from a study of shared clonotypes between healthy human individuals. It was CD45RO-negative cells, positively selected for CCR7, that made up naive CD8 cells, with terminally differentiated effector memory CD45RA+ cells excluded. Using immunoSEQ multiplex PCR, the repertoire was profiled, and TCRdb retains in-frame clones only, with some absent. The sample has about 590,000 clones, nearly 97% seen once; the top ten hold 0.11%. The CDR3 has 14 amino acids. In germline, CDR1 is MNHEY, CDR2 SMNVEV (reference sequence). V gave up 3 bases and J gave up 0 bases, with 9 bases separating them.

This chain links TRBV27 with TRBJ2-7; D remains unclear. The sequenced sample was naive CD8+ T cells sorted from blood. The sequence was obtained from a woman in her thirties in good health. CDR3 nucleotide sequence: TGTGCCAGCAGTTTCTATTCTAGCTCCTACGAGCAGTACTTC. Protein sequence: CASSFYSSSYEQYF.